Presented here are 18 T cell receptor beta chains from one specimen sequenced in a study of T cell repertoires in ileal Crohn's disease. The repertoire was sequenced with immunoSEQ multiplex PCR; TCRdb's copy has only in-frame clones and lacks some. Of approximately 30,000 clones in the sample, roughly 78% were seen once. The source material was ileal tissue. These receptors were taken from an adult with Crohn's disease.

The chain has TRBV27 and TRBJ2-5; TRBD1 matches at 7 bases. The CDR3 is 15 residues long. Trimming cost V 1 base and J 2 bases; bases outside gene matches: 4. In germline, CDR1 is MNHEY, CDR2 SMNVEV (reference sequence). Written as DNA, the CDR3 is TGTGCCAGCAGTTTATACGGCAGGGGGCAAGAGACCCAGTACTTC. Protein: CASSLYGRGQETQYF.

The chain links TRBV5-1 to TRBJ2-5; 15 bases are shared with TRBD2. The germline CDR1 and CDR2 sequences are SGHRS and YFSETQ. The CDR3 extends over 18 amino acids. V shed 4 bases and J 1 base; nucleotides not matched to a gene: 8. CDR3 nucleotides: TGCGCCAGCAGCACCGGACTAGCGGGGGGGCTGGGCCAAGAGACCCAGTACTTC. Amino acids: CASSTGLAGGLGQETQYF.

The chain has TRBV16 and TRBJ2-7; 8 positions match TRBD1. Trimming removed 4 bases from V and 9 bases from J; junction bases left unmatched: 5. Germline V gives CDR1 KGHSY, CDR2 FQNENV. This CDR3 spans 12 amino acids. The CDR3 DNA reads TGTGCCAGCAGCCGGACAGGGTATTTGCAGTACTTC. Protein product: CASSRTGYLQYF.

The chain carries TRBV7-2 and TRBJ1-1, with D maybe TRBD1 (5 bases). CDR3 length: 16 amino acids. CDR1 is SGHTA and CDR2 is FQGNSA in the germline V gene. Deletions cut 5 bases from V and 2 bases from J, with 18 bases between. CDR3 DNA: TGTGCCAGCAGCAAAGGGGTAGGCAGGGTAAACACTGAAGCTTTCTTT. It encodes CASSKGVGRVNTEAFF.

This chain links TRBV5-1 with TRBJ1-1; a possible D gene is TRBD1 (5 bases). Trimming shortened V by 0 bases and J by 1 base, and 13 bases separated the two germline ends. This CDR3 has 16 amino acids. CDR1 is SGHRS and CDR2 is YFSETQ in the germline V gene. The CDR3 loop reads CASSLGWAGWNTEAFF. Here the CDR3 DNA reads TGCGCCAGCAGCTTGGGGTGGGCAGGGTGGAACACTGAAGCTTTCTTT.

This chain uses TRBV5-6 with TRBJ2-7, with 8 bases that match TRBD2. This CDR3 has 15 amino acids. V was clipped by 1 base and J by 4 bases; unmatched bases: 7. Germline V gene sequence: CDR1 SGHDT, CDR2 YYEEEE. CDR3 DNA: TGTGCCAGCAGCTTGACTGGGACTAGTAGGTACGAGCAGTACTTC. Its protein is CASSLTGTSRYEQYF.

This chain connects TRBV19 to TRBJ1-4; D remains ambiguous. The CDR3 contains 14 residues. V was pared by 9 bases and J by 4 bases, with 15 bases between. CDR1 LNHDA and CDR2 SQIVND come from the germline V gene (reference sequence). CDR3 loop: CASDTGDFNEKLFF. The CDR3 nucleotides read TGTGCCAGCGATACTGGAGACTTTAATGAAAAACTGTTTTTT.

This chain joins TRBV5-6 and TRBJ2-5; 8 bases map to TRBD1. Trimming removed 4 bases from V and 4 bases from J; junction bases left unmatched: 6. This CDR3 comprises 14 residues. The germline CDR1 and CDR2 sequences are SGHDT and YYEEEE. The CDR3 bases are TGTGCCAGCAGCCTCCAGGACAGGGCAGAGACCCAGTACTTC. Translating it yields CASSLQDRAETQYF.

This chain uses TRBV11-2 with TRBJ2-2, with D tentatively TRBD1 (6 bases). Trimming stripped 7 bases from V and 0 bases from J, with 21 bases between. This CDR3 is built from 18 residues. Germline V CDR1 and CDR2: SGHAT, FQNNGV. The CDR3: CASIDPRRTGTNTGELFF. The CDR3 bases are TGTGCCAGCATCGATCCACGCCGTACAGGGACGAACACCGGGGAGCTGTTTTTT.

The rearrangement uses TRBV19 and TRBJ2-5, with 7 bases that match TRBD1. The CDR3 consists of 15 residues. The germline V gene has CDR1 LNHDA and CDR2 SQIVND (reference sequence). J lost 5 bases, V lost 6 bases, and 12 bases had no gene match. The CDR3 bases are TGTGCCAGTAGCCCTTTTACAGGGGCTGGGGAGACCCAGTACTTC. This gives the protein CASSPFTGAGETQYF.

The rearrangement links TRBV5-4 to TRBJ1-1; 8 bases line up with TRBD1. The CDR3 has 14 residues. J lost 1 base, V lost 4 bases, and 3 bases had no gene match. Germline values: CDR1 SGHNT, CDR2 YYREEE (reference sequence). The CDR3 reads CASSATGGNTEAFF. In nucleotides, the CDR3 is TGTGCCAGCAGCGCCACAGGGGGGAACACTGAAGCTTTCTTT.

The genes are TRBV5-6 and TRBJ1-2; the match to TRBD1 covers 10 bases. CDR3 size: 15 residues. V gave up 1 base and J gave up 3 bases; unmatched junction bases: 3. Per germline, CDR1 SGHDT and CDR2 YYEEEE. The CDR3 nucleotides read TGTGCCAGCAGCTTGCTTGGACAGGGGGACTATGGCTACACCTTC. It translates to CASSLLGQGDYGYTF.

The chain has TRBV5-1 and TRBJ2-5; D may be TRBD1 (6 bases). The CDR3 totals 15 residues. Germline CDR1 SGHRS, CDR2 YFSETQ. The V end lost 0 bases, the J end lost 2 bases, and 11 bases lay between the germline ends. The CDR3: CASSLDQGQQETQYF. The DNA of the CDR3 is TGCGCCAGCAGCTTGGACCAGGGGCAACAAGAGACCCAGTACTTC.

The chain recombines TRBV5-6 with TRBJ2-7; possibly TRBD1 for D (5 bases). The ends were cut back, 4 bases at V and 1 base at J, with 15 bases in the middle. From germline, CDR1 is SGHDT and CDR2 YYEEEE. The CDR3 spans 15 residues. The CDR3 protein is CASSTLPRASYEQYF. In DNA form, the CDR3 reads TGTGCCAGCAGCACTCTCCCCAGGGCTTCCTACGAGCAGTACTTC.

The rearrangement uses TRBV5-1 and TRBJ2-2; 14 nucleotides match TRBD2. In germline, CDR1 is SGHRS, CDR2 YFSETQ. This CDR3 comprises 15 residues. Unmatched junction bases numbered 3, after V lost 4 bases and J lost 7 bases. The CDR3 coding sequence is TGCGCCAGCAGCACCGGACTAGCGGGAGGCGGGGAGCTGTTTTTT. Its protein is CASSTGLAGGGELFF.

The DNA of the CDR3 is TGCGCCAGCAGCCCGGACGGGGGACGAGGCTATGGCTACACCTTC. Translation gives CASSPDGGRGYGYTF. This chain connects TRBV5-1 to TRBJ1-2, with D possibly matching TRBD1 (5 bases). The length of the CDR3 is 15 residues. The V end lost 4 bases, the J end lost 4 bases, and 17 bases lay between the germline ends. CDR1 is SGHRS, CDR2 YFSETQ, per germline.

The CDR3 coding sequence is TGTGCCAGCTCACCACTTAGGAACACTGAAGCTTTCTTT. Protein: CASSPLRNTEAFF. The rearrangement joins TRBV18 to TRBJ1-1; D gene uncertain. The CDR3 length is 13 residues. V lost 1 base to trimming and J lost 1 base, with 4 bases between them. From germline, CDR1 is KGHSH and CDR2 LQKENI.

The rearrangement joins TRBV5-1 to TRBJ1-1; D may be TRBD1 (6 bases). Germline V lookup: CDR1 SGHRS, CDR2 YFSETQ. The CDR3 loop spans 13 amino acids. The ends were cut back, 7 bases at V and 1 base at J, with 11 bases in the middle. The CDR3 reads CASGPTGNTEAFF. DNA for the CDR3: TGCGCCAGCGGACCGACAGGGAACACTGAAGCTTTCTTT.